These 6 T cell receptor beta chains share one sample of origin, sequenced in a study of Graves' ophthalmopathy and Graves' hyperthyroidism. RNA transcripts were the template, and TCR beta CDR3 regions were amplified from them. First-round RT-PCR relied on HTBI primers, and a second-round multiplex PCR came next. Each CDR3 protein is one row after TCRdb ran MiXCR on the multiplex PCR reads. The sample has some 200,000 distinct CDR3 sequences; 25% to 30% are singletons. The specimen sequenced was peripheral blood. These receptors originate from a middle-aged man with Graves' ophthalmopathy.

On this clonotype: Compared with germline, one end of the junction differs, possibly owing to a read error. The rearrangement uses TRBV5-1 and TRBJ2-7, with 8 bases aligning to TRBD2. CDR3 length: 11 residues. Per the germline V gene, CDR1 is SGHRS and CDR2 is YFSETQ. The CDR3 DNA follows: TGCGCCAGCAGCTTAAAGTCTAGCGGGCCCTTC. Amino acid sequence: CASSLKSSGPF. Together with reference TRBV5-1 and TRBJ2-7, the CDR3 gives the full variable domain: KAGVTQTPRYLIKTRGQQVTLSCSPISGHRSVSWYQQTPGQGLQFLFEYFSETQRNKGNFPGRFSGRQFSNSRSEMNVSTLELGDSALYLCASSLKSSGPFGPGTRLTVT.

This clonotype was observed at least ten times. The genes are TRBV6-5 and TRBJ1-3, with a possible D match to TRBD1 (5 bases). The CDR3 loop spans 14 amino acids. Trimming took 5 bases from V and 0 from J, leaving 8 bases between them. Germline CDR1 MNHEY, CDR2 SVGAGI. CDR3 sequence reads: CASSTDTSGNTIYF. The CDR3 bases are TGTGCCAGCAGTACGGACACCTCTGGAAACACCATATATTTT.

This clonotype was observed once. DNA of the CDR3: TGTGCCAGCAGTTGGACGTACGCTGAAGCTTTCTTT. It codes for CASSWTYAEAFF. The J gene is TRBJ1-1, the V gene TRBV6-5; D remains ambiguous. With 4 bases removed from V and 6 bases from J, the gap between germline ends came to 9 bases. CDR3 length equals 12 residues. Germline V gene data show CDR1 as MNHEY and CDR2 as SVGAGI.

This clonotype was seen many times. V gene TRBV14 combines with J gene TRBJ2-7, with D uncertain. Germline CDR1 reads SGHDN; CDR2 reads FVKESK. The ends were cut back, 1 base at V and 0 bases at J, with 7 bases in the middle. CDR3 size: 14 residues. The DNA of the CDR3 is TGTGCCAGCAGCCAAGCCCCGGACTCCTACGAGCAGTACTTC. It yields the protein CASSQAPDSYEQYF.

In this sample, this clonotype turned up many times. This chain connects TRBV12-3 or TRBV12-4 to TRBJ2-2; possibly TRBD1 for D (7 bases). Trimming took 6 bases from V and 2 from J, leaving 16 bases between them. The CDR3 is made up of 16 amino acids. Here the CDR3 DNA reads TGTGCCAGCAGACAAGGGCAGGGGGGAAACACCGGGGAGCTGTTTTTT. Protein product: CASRQGQGGNTGELFF.

In this sample, this clonotype turned up many times. This chain uses TRBV11-2 with TRBJ2-7, with TRBD1 matching 7 bases. CDR3 length equals 15 residues. CDR1 is SGHAT and CDR2 is FQNNGV in the germline V gene. V shed 5 bases, J shed 4 bases, and the junction held 11 bases outside the gene matches. CDR3 sequence (DNA): TGTGCCAGCAGCCTATCACAGGGGAGCTCGTACGAGCAGTACTTC. Protein product: CASSLSQGSSYEQYF.